The 4 T cell receptor beta chains reported below all come from one sample, sequenced in a study of T cell repertoires in cytomegalovirus infection. Which antigens these TCRs recognize remains unknown. A single record per CDR3 protein comes from TCRdb applying MiXCR to the reads. The sample shows about 500,000 distinct CDR3 sequences, about 33% of them seen only once. The sample in question was cultured PBMCs, obtained from culture after CMV antigen stimulation. The receptors here all came from a human donor in good health (CMV status not recorded). Some clones in this sample may be carry-over from other donors' samples.

V and J are TRBV9 and TRBJ2-1; 8 nucleotides align to TRBD2. Germline CDR1 and CDR2: SGDLS and YYNGEE. The J segment lost 6 bases and the V segment lost 4 bases, leaving 12 bases of the junction unmatched. This CDR3 has 16 amino acids. The CDR3 protein is CASSPPPGLGTNEQFF. The CDR3 DNA reads TGTGCCAGCAGCCCCCCGCCGGGACTAGGAACCAATGAGCAGTTCTTC.

This clonotype has at least ten counts. The chain links TRBV7-9 to TRBJ2-2; D remains ambiguous. With 4 bases removed from V and 6 bases from J, the gap between germline ends came to 21 bases. Germline values: CDR1 SEHNR, CDR2 FQNEAQ (reference sequence). The length of the CDR3 is 17 residues. DNA for the CDR3: TGTGCCAGCAGCTCTGGAGTACGGCAGGATAAGGCCGGGGAGCTGTTTTTT. It codes for CASSSGVRQDKAGELFF.

This clonotype was seen a few times. V and J are TRBV7-6 and TRBJ2-2; 8 bases are shared with TRBD1. CDR1 and CDR2 from the germline V gene are SGHVS and FNYEAQ. Germline trimming cut 5 bases from V and 5 bases from J; bases unmatched to any gene: 13. The CDR3 extends over 17 amino acids. The CDR3 region is CASSDDVGQGMTGELFF. CDR3 bases: TGTGCCAGCAGCGACGACGTCGGACAGGGTATGACCGGGGAGCTGTTTTTT.

This clonotype was detected many times. Compared with germline, one end of the junction differs, possibly owing to a read error. The gene calls are TRBV7-6 and TRBJ2-1; the match to TRBD2 covers 9 bases. Germline-derived CDR1 and CDR2 are SGHVS and FNYEAQ. The CDR3 is 14 residues long. CDR3 in amino acids: CASSLAGNYNEQFF. The CDR3 region has the DNA TGTGCCAGCAGCCTAGCGGGGAATTACAATGAGCAGTTCTTC.